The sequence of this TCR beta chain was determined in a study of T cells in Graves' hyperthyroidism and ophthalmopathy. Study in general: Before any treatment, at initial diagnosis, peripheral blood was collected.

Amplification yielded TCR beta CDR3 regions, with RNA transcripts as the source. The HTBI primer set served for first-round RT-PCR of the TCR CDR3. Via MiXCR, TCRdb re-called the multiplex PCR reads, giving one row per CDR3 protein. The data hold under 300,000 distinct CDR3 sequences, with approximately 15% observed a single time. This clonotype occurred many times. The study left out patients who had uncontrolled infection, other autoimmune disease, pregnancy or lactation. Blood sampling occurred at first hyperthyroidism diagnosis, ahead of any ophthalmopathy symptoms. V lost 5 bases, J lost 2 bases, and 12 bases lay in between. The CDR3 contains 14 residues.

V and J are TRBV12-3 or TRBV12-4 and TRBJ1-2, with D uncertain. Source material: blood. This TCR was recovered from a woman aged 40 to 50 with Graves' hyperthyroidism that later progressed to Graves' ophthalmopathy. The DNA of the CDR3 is TGTGCCAGCAGTAAAATTGGGTTAAACTATGGCTACACCTTC. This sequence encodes CASSKIGLNYGYTF.